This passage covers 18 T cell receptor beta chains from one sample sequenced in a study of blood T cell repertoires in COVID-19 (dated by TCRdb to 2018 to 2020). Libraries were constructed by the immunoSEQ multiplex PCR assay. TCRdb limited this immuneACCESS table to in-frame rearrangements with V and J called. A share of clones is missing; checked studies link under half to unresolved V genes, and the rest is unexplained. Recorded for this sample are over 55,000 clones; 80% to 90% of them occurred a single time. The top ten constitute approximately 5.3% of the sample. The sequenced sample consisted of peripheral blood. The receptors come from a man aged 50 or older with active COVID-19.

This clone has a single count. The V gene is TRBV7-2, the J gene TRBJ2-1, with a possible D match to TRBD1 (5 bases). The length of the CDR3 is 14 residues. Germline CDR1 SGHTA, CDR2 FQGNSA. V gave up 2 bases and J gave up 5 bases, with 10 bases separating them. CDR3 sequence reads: CASSLPQGNNEQFF. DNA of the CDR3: TGTGCCAGCAGCTTACCGCAGGGTAACAATGAGCAGTTCTTC.

The CDR3 spells CSVAGQGGGPQHF. The CDR3 nucleotides are TGCAGCGTTGCTGGACAGGGCGGAGGGCCCCAGCATTTT. The chain joins TRBV29-1 to TRBJ1-5; 8 nucleotides align to TRBD1. V was clipped by 4 bases and J by 9 bases; unmatched bases: 8. This CDR3 spans 13 amino acids. Germline V lookup: CDR1 SQVTM, CDR2 ANQGSEA. The full variable domain, rest sourced from reference TRBV29-1 and TRBJ1-5, is SAVISQKPSRDICQRGTSLTIQCQVDSQVTMMFWYRQQPGQSLTLIATANQGSEATYESGFVIDKFPISRPNLTFSTLTVSNMSPEDSSIYLCSVAGQGGGPQHFGDGTRLSIL.

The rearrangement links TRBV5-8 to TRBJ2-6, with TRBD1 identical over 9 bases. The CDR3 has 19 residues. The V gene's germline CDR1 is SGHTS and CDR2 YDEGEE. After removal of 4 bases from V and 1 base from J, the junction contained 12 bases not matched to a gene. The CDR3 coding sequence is TGTGCCAGCAGCACAGACAGGGGGGTTGCGACGTCTGGGGCCAACGTCCTGACTTTC. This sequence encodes CASSTDRGVATSGANVLTF.

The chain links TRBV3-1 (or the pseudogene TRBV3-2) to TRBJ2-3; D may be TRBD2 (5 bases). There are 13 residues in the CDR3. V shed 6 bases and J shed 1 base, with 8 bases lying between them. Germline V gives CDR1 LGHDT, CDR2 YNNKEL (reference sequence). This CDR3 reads CASSFSGTDTQYF. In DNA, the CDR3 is TGTGCCAGCAGTTTTAGCGGCACAGATACGCAGTATTTT.

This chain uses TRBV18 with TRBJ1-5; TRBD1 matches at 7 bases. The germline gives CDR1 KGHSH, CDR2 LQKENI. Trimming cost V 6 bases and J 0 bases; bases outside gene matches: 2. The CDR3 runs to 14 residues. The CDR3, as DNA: TGTGCCAGCTCGGGACAGCATAGCAATCAGCCCCAGCATTTT. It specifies CASSGQHSNQPQHF.

CDR3 bases: TGTGCCAGCACCTTGGGCCCGGCAGGGGGGTTGAACACTGAAGCTTTCTTT. This codes for CASTLGPAGGLNTEAFF. The rearrangement links TRBV7-2 to TRBJ1-1; TRBD1 aligns across 7 bases. J lost 0 bases, V lost 7 bases, and 14 bases had no gene match. Looked up from germline, CDR1 is SGHTA and CDR2 is FQGNSA. This CDR3 has 17 residues.

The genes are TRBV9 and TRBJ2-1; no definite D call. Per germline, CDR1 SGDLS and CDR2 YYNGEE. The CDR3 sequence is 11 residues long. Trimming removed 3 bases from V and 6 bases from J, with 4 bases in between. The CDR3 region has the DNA TGTGCCAGCAGCGGACTCAATGAGCAGTTCTTC. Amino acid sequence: CASSGLNEQFF.

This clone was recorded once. CDR3 bases: TGTGCCAGCAGCTCGCAAACAGGGGGCTCAACCCCGGCCCAGCATTTT. This gives the protein CASSSQTGGSTPAQHF. The chain has TRBV7-9 and TRBJ1-5; TRBD1 agrees at 9 bases. CDR1 is SEHNR, CDR2 FQNEAQ, per germline (reference sequence). V gave up 4 bases and J gave up 11 bases; unmatched junction bases: 15. The CDR3 runs to 16 residues.

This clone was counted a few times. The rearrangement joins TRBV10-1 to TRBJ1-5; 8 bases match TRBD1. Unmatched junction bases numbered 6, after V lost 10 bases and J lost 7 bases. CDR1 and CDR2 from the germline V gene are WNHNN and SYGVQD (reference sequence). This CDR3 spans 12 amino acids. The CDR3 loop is CATGQGRQPQHF. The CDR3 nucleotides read TGCGCCACTGGACAGGGAAGGCAGCCCCAGCATTTT.

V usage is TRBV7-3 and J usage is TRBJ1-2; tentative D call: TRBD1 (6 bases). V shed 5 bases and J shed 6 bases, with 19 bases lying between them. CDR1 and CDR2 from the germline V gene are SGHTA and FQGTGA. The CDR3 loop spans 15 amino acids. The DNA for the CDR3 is TGTGCCAGCAGCACAATGACAGGAGGCACCCATGGCTACACCTTC. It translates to CASSTMTGGTHGYTF.

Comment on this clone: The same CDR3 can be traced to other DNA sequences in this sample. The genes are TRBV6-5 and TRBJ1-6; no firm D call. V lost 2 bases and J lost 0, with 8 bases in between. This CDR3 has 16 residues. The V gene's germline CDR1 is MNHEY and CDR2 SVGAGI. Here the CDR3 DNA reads TGTGCCAGCAGTTACGCCGAGAGCTCCTATAATTCACCCCTCCACTTT. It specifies CASSYAESSYNSPLHF.

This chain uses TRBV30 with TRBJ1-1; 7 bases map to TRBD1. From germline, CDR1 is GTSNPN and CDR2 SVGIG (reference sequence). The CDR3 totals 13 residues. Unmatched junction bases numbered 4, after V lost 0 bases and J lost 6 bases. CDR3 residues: CAWSVARGAEAFF. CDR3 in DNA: TGTGCCTGGAGTGTAGCCAGGGGGGCTGAAGCTTTCTTT. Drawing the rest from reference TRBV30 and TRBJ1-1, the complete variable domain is SQTIHQWPATLVQPVGSPLSLECTVEGTSNPNLYWYRQAAGRGLQLLFYSVGIGQISSEVPQNLSASRPQDRQFILSSKKLLLSDSGFYLCAWSVARGAEAFFGQGTRLTVV.

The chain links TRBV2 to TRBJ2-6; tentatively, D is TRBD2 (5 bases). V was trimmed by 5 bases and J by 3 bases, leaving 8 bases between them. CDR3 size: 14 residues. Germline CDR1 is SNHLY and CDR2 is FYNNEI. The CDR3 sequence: CASSSGDGANVLTF. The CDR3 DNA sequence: TGTGCCAGCAGTTCCGGGGATGGGGCCAACGTCCTGACTTTC.

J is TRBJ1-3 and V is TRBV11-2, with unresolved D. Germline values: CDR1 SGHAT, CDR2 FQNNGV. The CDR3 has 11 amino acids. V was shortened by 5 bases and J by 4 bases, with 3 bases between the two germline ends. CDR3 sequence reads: CASSRGNTIYF. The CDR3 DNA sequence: TGTGCCAGCAGCCGGGGAAACACCATATATTTT.

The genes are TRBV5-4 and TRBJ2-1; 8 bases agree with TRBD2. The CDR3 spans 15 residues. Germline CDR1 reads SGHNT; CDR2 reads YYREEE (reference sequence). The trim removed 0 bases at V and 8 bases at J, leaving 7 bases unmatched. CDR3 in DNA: TGTGCCAGCAGCTTGGGGGCGGGGGGAGGCGATGAGCAGTTCTTC. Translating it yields CASSLGAGGGDEQFF.

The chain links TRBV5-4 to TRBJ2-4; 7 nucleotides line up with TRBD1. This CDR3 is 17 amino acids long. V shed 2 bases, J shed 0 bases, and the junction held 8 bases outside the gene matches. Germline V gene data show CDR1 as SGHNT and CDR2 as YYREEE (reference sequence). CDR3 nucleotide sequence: TGTGCCAGCAGCTTCGGCCTGACAGGGCTAGCCAAAAACATTCAGTACTTC. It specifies CASSFGLTGLAKNIQYF. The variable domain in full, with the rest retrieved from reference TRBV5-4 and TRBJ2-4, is ETGVTQSPTHLIKTRGQQVTLRCSSQSGHNTVSWYQQALGQGPQFIFQYYREEENGRGNFPPRFSGLQFPNYSSELNVNALELDDSALYLCASSFGLTGLAKNIQYFGAGTRLSVL.

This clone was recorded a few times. CDR3 sequence: CATSDLGASLFF. The CDR3 DNA is TGTGCCACCAGTGATTTAGGAGCTTCACTGTTTTTT. This rearrangement joins TRBV24-1 to TRBJ1-4, with D unresolved. Trimming took 1 base from V and 13 from J, leaving 9 bases between them. The CDR3 covers 12 residues. Per germline, CDR1 KGHDR and CDR2 SFDVKD.

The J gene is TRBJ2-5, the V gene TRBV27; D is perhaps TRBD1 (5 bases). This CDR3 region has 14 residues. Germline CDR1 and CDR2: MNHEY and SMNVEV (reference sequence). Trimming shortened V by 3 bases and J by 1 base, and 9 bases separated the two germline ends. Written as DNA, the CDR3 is TGTGCCAGCAGTTTCAGGGCAACCCAAGAGACCCAGTACTTC. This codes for CASSFRATQETQYF.